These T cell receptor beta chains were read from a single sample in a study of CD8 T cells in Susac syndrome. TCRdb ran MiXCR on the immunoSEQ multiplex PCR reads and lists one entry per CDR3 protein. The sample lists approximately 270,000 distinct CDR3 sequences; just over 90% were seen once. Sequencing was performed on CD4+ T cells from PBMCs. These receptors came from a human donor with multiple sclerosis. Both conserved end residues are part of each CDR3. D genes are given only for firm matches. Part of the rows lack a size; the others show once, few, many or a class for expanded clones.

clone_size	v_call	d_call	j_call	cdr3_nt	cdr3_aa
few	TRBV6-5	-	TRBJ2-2	TGTGCCAGCCGATCGGCCGGGGAGCTGTTTTTT	CASRSAGELFF
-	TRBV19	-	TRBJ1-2	TGTGCCAGTAGTATCCCGGGCCTAAACTATGGCTACACCTTC	CASSIPGLNYGYTF
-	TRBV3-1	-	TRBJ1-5	TGTGCCAGCAGCCCGTCAAAGGGGGTAGGACAGCCCCAGCATTTT	CASSPSKGVGQPQHF
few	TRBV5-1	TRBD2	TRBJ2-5	TGCGCCAGCAGCTTGGCCCCGACTAGCGAGGAGACCCAGTACTTC	CASSLAPTSEETQYF
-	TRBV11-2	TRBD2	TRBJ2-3	TGTGCCAGCAGTCGGACGGGACTAGCGGGAGTAGTGGGCACAGATACGCAGTATTTT	CASSRTGLAGVVGTDTQYF
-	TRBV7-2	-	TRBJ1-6	TGTGCCAGCAGCTTAGTGGGTCCCGGGTCGGCCAATTCACCCCTCCACTTT	CASSLVGPGSANSPLHF
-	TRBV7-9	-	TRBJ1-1	TGTGCCAGTACAGGGAACACTGAAGCTTTCTTT	CASTGNTEAFF
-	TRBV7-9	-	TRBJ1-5	TGTGCCAGCAGCTCTCCGCGGGGGGGTGTGGATCAGCCCCAGCATTTT	CASSSPRGGVDQPQHF
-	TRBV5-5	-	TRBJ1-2	TGTGCCAGCAGTTTAGACCCACCCAGCGACACCTTC	CASSLDPPSDTF
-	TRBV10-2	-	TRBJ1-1	TGCGCCAGCAGTGAAGGGAGGAAGTGGGCTGAAGCTTTCTTT	CASSEGRKWAEAFF
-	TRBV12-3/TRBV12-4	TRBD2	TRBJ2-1	TGTGCCAGCAGCAGCGGGGGTAGGACGGGTGAGCAGTTCTTC	CASSSGGRTGEQFF
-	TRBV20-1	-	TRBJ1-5	TGCAGTGCTAGAGGACAGTGGAATCAGCCCCAGCATTTT	CSARGQWNQPQHF
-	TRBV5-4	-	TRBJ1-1	TGTGCCAGCAGCTTGGTCACGGGCACTGAAGCTTTCTTT	CASSLVTGTEAFF
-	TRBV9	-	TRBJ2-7	TGTGCCAGCAGCAACAGACAAAGAGCCTACGAGCAGTACTTC	CASSNRQRAYEQYF
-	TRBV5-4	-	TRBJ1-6	TGTGCCAGCAGCCAGAACCCCTATAATTCACCCCTCCACTTT	CASSQNPYNSPLHF
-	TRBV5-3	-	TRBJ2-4	TGTGCCAGAAGCCCTGCGGATGGGGGGCGGAACATTCAGTACTTC	CARSPADGGRNIQYF
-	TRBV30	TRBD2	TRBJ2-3	TGTGCCTGGATTCCTGCGGGGGGGCCAGATACGCAGTATTTT	CAWIPAGGPDTQYF
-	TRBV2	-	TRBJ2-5	TGTGCCAGCAGTTGGCGCGGGGTCACTCAAGAGACCCAGTACTTC	CASSWRGVTQETQYF
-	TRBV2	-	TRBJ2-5	TGTGCCAGCAGTGGCCAGCCACAAGAGACCCAGTACTTC	CASSGQPQETQYF
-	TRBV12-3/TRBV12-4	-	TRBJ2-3	TGTGCCAGCAGTTTAAGGGACCCCGGAGATACGCAGTATTTT	CASSLRDPGDTQYF
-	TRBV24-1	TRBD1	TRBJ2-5	TGTGCCACCAGTTCCGGGACAGGGTGGGAGACCCAGTACTTC	CATSSGTGWETQYF
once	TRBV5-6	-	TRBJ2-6	TGTGCCAGCAGCTTGACCCGCCCTCCACGGCGCTCTGGGGCCAACGTCCTGACTTTC	CASSLTRPPRRSGANVLTF
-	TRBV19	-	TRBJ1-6	TGTGCCAGTACCCGGGGTCCAGATTCACCCCTCCACTTT	CASTRGPDSPLHF
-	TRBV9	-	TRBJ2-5	TGTGCCAGCAGCGCTAGCTTGGGACAGCGGGAAGAGACCCAGTACTTC	CASSASLGQREETQYF
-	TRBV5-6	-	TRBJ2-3	TGTGCCAGCAGCTCGTACAGGGTTGGAGCAGATACGCAGTATTTT	CASSSYRVGADTQYF
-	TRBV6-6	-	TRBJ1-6	TGTGCCAGCAGTTACGACTCATGGAGGCCCCTCCACTTT	CASSYDSWRPLHF
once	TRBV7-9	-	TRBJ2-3	TGTGCCAGCAGCTTATTCGGCGGATCGGACACAGATACGCAGTATTTT	CASSLFGGSDTDTQYF
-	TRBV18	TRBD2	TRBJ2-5	TGTGCCAGCTCACCGCCTAGCGGGTCCTCCCAAGAGACCCAGTACTTC	CASSPPSGSSQETQYF
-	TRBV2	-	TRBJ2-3	TGTGCCAGCATTTCTTTAGCGGTCGTCGATACGCAGTATTTT	CASISLAVVDTQYF
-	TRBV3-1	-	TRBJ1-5	TGTGCCAGCAGCCAAGAGGGACGCCCCGGGCCCCAGCATTTT	CASSQEGRPGPQHF
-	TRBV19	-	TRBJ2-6	TGTGCCAGTAGCAAGAACACCGGGACAAGCAACGTCCTGACTTTC	CASSKNTGTSNVLTF
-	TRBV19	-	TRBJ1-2	TGTGCCAGTAGTGTAGCGAACCGGGCCGGCTACACCTTC	CASSVANRAGYTF
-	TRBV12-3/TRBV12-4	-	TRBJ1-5	TGTGCCAGCAGGTCAGAACGGAAGGGCAATCAGCCCCAGCATTTT	CASRSERKGNQPQHF
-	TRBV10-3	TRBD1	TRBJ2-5	TGTGCCACCGGGACAGGGGAGACCCAGTACTTC	CATGTGETQYF
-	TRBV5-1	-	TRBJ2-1	TGCGCCAGCAGCAGGAACCGGGGCTACAATGAGCAGTTCTTC	CASSRNRGYNEQFF
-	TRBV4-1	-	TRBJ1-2	TGCGCCAGCAGCCAAGATTTTGGTTGGGGCTACACCTTC	CASSQDFGWGYTF
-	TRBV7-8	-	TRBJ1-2	TGTGCCAGCAGACCCGAAGTGGGAGGCTACACCTTC	CASRPEVGGYTF
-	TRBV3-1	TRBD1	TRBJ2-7	TGTGCCAGCAGCCGGGGGACAGGGGCCTACGAGCAGTACTTC	CASSRGTGAYEQYF
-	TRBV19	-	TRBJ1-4	TGTGCCAGTAGTATAGCTTCGGGAGGGGATGAAAAACTGTTTTTT	CASSIASGGDEKLFF
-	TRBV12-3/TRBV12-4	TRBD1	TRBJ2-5	TGTGCCAGCAGTTTTAGGGGGCTTGAGACCCAGTACTTC	CASSFRGLETQYF
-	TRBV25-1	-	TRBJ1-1	TGTGCCAGCAGTTCTCCGGGACGCTCGGGCACTGAAGCTTTCTTT	CASSSPGRSGTEAFF
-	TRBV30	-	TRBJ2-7	TGTGCCTGGACCACAGGGAGGAGCGAGCAGTACTTC	CAWTTGRSEQYF
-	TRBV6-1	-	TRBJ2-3	TGTGCCAGCATGAGGGACCAGGTCTTGGATACGCAGTATTTT	CASMRDQVLDTQYF
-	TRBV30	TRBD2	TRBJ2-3	TGTGCCTGGAGTGTAGGACTAGCGGGAGGGCCAAGCACAGATACGCAGTATTTT	CAWSVGLAGGPSTDTQYF
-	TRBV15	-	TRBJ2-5	TGTGCCACCAGCATCACAGGGAGGAGAGAGACCCAGTACTTC	CATSITGRRETQYF
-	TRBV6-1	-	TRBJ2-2	TGTGCCAGCACCCCTCTCCCCTTTGGCGGGGAGCTGTTTTTT	CASTPLPFGGELFF
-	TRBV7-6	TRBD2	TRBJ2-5	TGTGCCAGCAGCTCGCCCCTAGCGGGAGGGTACTTC	CASSSPLAGGYF
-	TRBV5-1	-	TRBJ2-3	TGCGCCAGCAGCACCCGCGGCCAGGGCAGGTTGTCAGATACGCAGTATTTT	CASSTRGQGRLSDTQYF
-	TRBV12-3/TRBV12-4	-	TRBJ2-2	TGTGCCAGCAGTTTTCGAGCGGGGAACACCGGGGAGCTGTTTTTT	CASSFRAGNTGELFF
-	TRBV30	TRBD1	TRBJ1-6	TGTGCCTGGACCCAGACAGGGGACAATTCACCCCTCCACTTT	CAWTQTGDNSPLHF
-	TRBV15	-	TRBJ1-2	TGTGCCACCAGCACACCAGACAACTATGGCTACACCTTC	CATSTPDNYGYTF